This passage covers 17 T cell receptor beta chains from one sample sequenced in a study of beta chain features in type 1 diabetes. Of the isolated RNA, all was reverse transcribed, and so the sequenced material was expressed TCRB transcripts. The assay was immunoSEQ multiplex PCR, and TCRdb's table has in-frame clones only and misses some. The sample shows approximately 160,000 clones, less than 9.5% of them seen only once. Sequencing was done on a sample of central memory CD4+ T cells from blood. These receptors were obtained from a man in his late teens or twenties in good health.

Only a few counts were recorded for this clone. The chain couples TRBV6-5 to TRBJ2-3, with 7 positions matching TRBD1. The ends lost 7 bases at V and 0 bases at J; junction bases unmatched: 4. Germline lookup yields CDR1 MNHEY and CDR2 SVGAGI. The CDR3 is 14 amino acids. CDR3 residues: CASTPGQSTDTQYF. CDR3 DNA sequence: TGTGCCAGCACGCCGGGACAGAGCACAGATACGCAGTATTTT.

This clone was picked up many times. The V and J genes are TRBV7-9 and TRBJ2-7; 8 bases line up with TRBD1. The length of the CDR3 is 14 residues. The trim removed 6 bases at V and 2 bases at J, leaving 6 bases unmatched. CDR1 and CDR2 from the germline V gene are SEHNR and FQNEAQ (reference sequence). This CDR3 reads CASSPDRAPYEQYF. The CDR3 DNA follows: TGTGCCAGCAGTCCGGACAGGGCCCCCTACGAGCAGTACTTC.

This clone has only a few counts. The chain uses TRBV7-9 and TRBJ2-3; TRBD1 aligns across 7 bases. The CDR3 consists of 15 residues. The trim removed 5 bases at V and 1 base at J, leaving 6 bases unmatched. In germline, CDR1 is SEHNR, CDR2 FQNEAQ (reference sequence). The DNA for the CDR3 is TGTGCCAGCAGCCCAGACAGGGCTGGCACAGATACGCAGTATTTT. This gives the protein CASSPDRAGTDTQYF.

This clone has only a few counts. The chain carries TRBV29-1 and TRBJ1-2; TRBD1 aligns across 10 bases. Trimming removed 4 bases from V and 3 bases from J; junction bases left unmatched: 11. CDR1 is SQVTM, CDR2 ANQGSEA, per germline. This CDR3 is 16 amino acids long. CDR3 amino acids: CSVVVPGQGNDYGYTF. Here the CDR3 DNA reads TGCAGCGTTGTGGTACCGGGACAGGGGAATGACTATGGCTACACCTTC.

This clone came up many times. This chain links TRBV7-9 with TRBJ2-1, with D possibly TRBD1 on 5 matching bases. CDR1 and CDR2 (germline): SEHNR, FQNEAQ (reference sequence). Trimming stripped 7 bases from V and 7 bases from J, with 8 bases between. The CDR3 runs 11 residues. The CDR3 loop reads CASNDRNEQFF. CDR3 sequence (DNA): TGTGCCAGCAACGACAGAAATGAGCAGTTCTTC.

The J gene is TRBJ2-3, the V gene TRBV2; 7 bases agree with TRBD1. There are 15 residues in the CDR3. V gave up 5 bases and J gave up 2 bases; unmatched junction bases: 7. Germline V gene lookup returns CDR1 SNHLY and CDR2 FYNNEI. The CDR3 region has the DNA TGTGCCAGCAGTAGACTGACAGGGAACACAGATACGCAGTATTTT. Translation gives CASSRLTGNTDTQYF.

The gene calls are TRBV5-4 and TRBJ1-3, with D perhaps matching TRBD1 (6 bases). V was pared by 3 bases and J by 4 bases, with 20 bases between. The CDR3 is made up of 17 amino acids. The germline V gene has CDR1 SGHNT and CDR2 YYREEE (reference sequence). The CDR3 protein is CASSWGGPGAGGNTIYF. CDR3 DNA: TGTGCCAGCAGCTGGGGAGGGCCGGGGGCTGGCGGAAACACCATATATTTT.

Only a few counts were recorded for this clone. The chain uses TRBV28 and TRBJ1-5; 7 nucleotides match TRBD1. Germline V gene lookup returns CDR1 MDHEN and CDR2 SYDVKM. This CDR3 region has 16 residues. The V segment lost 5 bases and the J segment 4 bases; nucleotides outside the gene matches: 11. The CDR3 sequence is CASSRPTGWDNQPQHF. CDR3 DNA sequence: TGTGCCAGCAGTCGTCCGACAGGGTGGGATAATCAGCCCCAGCATTTT.

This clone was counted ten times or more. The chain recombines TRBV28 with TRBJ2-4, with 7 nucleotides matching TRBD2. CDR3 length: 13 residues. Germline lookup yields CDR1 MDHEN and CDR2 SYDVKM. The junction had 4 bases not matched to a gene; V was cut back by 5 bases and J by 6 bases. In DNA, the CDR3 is TGTGCCAGCAGTAGACGCGGGGGAAACATTCAGTACTTC. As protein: CASSRRGGNIQYF.

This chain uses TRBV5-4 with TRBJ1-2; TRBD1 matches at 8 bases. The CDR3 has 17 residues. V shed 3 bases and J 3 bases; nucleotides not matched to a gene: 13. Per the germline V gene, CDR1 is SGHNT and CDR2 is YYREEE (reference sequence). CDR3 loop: CASSSRTGRVEDYGYTF. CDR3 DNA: TGTGCCAGCAGCTCCAGGACAGGGCGCGTGGAGGACTATGGCTACACCTTC.

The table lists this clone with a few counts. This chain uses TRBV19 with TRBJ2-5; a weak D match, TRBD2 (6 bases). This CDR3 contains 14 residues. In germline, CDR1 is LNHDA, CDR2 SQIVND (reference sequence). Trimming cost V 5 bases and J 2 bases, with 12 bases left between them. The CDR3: CASSVGTLQETQYF. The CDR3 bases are TGTGCCAGTAGTGTCGGGACTTTGCAAGAGACCCAGTACTTC.

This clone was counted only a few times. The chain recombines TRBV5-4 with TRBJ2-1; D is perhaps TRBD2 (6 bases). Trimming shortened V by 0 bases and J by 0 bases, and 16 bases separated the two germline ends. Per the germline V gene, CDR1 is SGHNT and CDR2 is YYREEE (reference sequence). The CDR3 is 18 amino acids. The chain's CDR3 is CASSLVEGWEVSYNEQFF. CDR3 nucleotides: TGTGCCAGCAGCTTGGTGGAGGGTTGGGAAGTCTCCTACAATGAGCAGTTCTTC.

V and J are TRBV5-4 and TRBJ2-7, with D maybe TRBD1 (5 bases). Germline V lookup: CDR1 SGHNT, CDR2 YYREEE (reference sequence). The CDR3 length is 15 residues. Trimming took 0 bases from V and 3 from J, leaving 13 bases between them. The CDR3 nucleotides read TGTGCCAGCAGCTTGGATCGGGCAGGGCACTACGAGCAGTACTTC. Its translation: CASSLDRAGHYEQYF.

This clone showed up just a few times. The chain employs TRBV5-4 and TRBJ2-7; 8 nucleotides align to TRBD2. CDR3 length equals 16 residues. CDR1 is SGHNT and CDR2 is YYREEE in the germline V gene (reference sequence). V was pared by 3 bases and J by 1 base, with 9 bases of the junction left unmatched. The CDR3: CASSSAGGRSSYEQYF. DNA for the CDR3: TGTGCCAGCAGCTCCGCAGGCGGGAGGTCTTCCTACGAGCAGTACTTC. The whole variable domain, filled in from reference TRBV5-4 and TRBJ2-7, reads ETGVTQSPTHLIKTRGQQVTLRCSSQSGHNTVSWYQQALGQGPQFIFQYYREEENGRGNFPPRFSGLQFPNYSSELNVNALELDDSALYLCASSSAGGRSSYEQYFGPGTRLTVT.

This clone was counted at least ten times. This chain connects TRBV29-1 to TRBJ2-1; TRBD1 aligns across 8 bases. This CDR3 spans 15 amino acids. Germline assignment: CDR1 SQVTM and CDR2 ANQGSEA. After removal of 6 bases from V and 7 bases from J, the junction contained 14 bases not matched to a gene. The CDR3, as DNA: TGCAGCGTAACTTTACCGGGACAGGACCCAAATGAGCAGTTCTTC. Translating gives CSVTLPGQDPNEQFF.

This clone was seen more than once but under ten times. The CDR3 bases are TGTGCCAGCAGCCCGAAGACAGGGATAGATACGCAGTATTTT. The encoded protein is CASSPKTGIDTQYF. V usage is TRBV7-2 and J usage is TRBJ2-3; 7 nucleotides line up with TRBD1. The CDR3 covers 14 residues. V gave up 5 bases and J gave up 5 bases; unmatched junction bases: 7. Germline loops: CDR1 SGHTA, CDR2 FQGNSA.

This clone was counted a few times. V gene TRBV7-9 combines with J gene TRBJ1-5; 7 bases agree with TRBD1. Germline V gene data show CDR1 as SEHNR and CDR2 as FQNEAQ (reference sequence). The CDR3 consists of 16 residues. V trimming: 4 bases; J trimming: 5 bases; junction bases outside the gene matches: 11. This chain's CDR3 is CASSSLTGVWDQPQHF. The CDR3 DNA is TGTGCCAGCAGCTCTTTAACAGGGGTCTGGGATCAGCCCCAGCATTTT. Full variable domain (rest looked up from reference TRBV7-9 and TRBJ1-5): DTGVSQNPRHKITKRGQNVTFRCDPISEHNRLYWYRQTLGQGPEFLTYFQNEAQLEKSRLLSDRFSAERPKGSFSTLEIQRTEQGDSAMYLCASSSLTGVWDQPQHFGDGTRLSIL.